Listed below are T cell receptor beta chains from one sample, sequenced in a study of blood T cell repertoires in COVID-19. The data were produced by immunoSEQ multiplex PCR, yet TCRdb's version contains in-frame clones alone and is incomplete. The repertoire holds some 94,000 clones, with around 85% as singletons. Material: peripheral blood. The source of these receptors is a woman between 55 and 75 years old with COVID-19, enrolled during active disease. Each CDR3 is given with its conserved first and last residue. The order of the fields is CDR3 length, J gene, clone size, D gene, V gene, CDR3 DNA, CDR3 protein. A D gene is named only where the DNA matches it firmly. Some rows mark clone size as missing; the rest say once, few, many or name a class of expanded clone.

14	TRBJ1-2	NA	NA	TRBV7-9	TGTGCCAGCAGCGCCGCAGGCAGCCCCTATGGCTACACCTTC	CASSAAGSPYGYTF
14	TRBJ2-3	NA	NA	TRBV19	TGTGCCAGTAGTATGTCACAGAACACAGATACGCAGTATTTT	CASSMSQNTDTQYF
15	TRBJ2-7	NA	TRBD1	TRBV2	TGTGCCAGCACATGGGGACAGGGGTATCGCAACGAGCAGTACTTC	CASTWGQGYRNEQYF
13	TRBJ2-1	once	NA	TRBV10-1	TGCGCCAGCAGGTCCCAGGGCTGGAATGAGCAGTTCTTC	CASRSQGWNEQFF
14	TRBJ2-7	once	TRBD1	TRBV6-6	TGTGCCAGCAGTTACAGGGACAGGACCTACGAGCAGTACTTC	CASSYRDRTYEQYF
15	TRBJ2-7	NA	TRBD1	TRBV4-1	TGCGCCAGCAGCCAAGATCCCGGGACAGGCAACGAGCAGTACTTC	CASSQDPGTGNEQYF
16	TRBJ1-6	NA	NA	TRBV30	TGTGCCTGGAGGGGGGGGAATAGATTCTATAATTCACCCCTCCACTTT	CAWRGGNRFYNSPLHF
15	TRBJ1-6	NA	NA	TRBV5-6	TGTGCCAGCAGCTTGGAAGAGGGTTGGAATTCACCCCTCCACTTT	CASSLEEGWNSPLHF
15	TRBJ2-5	NA	NA	TRBV4-3	TGCGCCAGCAGCCAAGATATACTAGGCGGCGAGACCCAGTACTTC	CASSQDILGGETQYF
16	TRBJ1-6	many	NA	TRBV19	TGTGCCAGTGGCGGCCGGGGAAGCTCCTATAATTCACCCCTCCACTTT	CASGGRGSSYNSPLHF
13	TRBJ1-1	NA	NA	TRBV27	TGTGCCAGCAGTTTACGGGGGGGTACTGAAGCTTTCTTT	CASSLRGGTEAFF
15	TRBJ2-1	NA	NA	TRBV18	TGTGCCAGCTCACCCACTACGGCCCTTTACAATGAGCAGTTCTTC	CASSPTTALYNEQFF
13	TRBJ1-5	few	NA	TRBV12-5	TGTGCTAGTGCCCAGGGTTTGGGTCAGCCCCAGCATTTT	CASAQGLGQPQHF
14	TRBJ2-7	NA	TRBD1	TRBV19	TGTGCCAGTAGTCCCGGGACAGGGAGAGACGAGCAGTACTTC	CASSPGTGRDEQYF
13	TRBJ2-2	NA	NA	TRBV12-3/TRBV12-4	TGTGCCAGCGGAGGCGGGAACACCGGGGAGCTGTTTTTT	CASGGGNTGELFF
15	TRBJ2-3	NA	TRBD2	TRBV7-2	TGTGCCAGCAGAACCAACCCGACTAGCGTGGATACGCAGTATTTT	CASRTNPTSVDTQYF
16	TRBJ1-1	NA	TRBD1	TRBV18	TGTGCCAGCTCACCAAGAACAGGGGCGCAGGGCACTGAAGCTTTCTTT	CASSPRTGAQGTEAFF
15	TRBJ2-5	NA	NA	TRBV4-1	TGCGCCAGCAGCCAAGTTTTAGGGGCGGTGGAGACCCAGTACTTC	CASSQVLGAVETQYF
15	TRBJ1-2	few	NA	TRBV9	TGTGCCAGCAGCGTAGCGGCAGGCCCAAACTATGGCTACACCTTC	CASSVAAGPNYGYTF
15	TRBJ1-4	medium-sized	NA	TRBV2	TGTGCCAGCATGGAGGGGTGGAGAACTAATGAAAAACTGTTTTTT	CASMEGWRTNEKLFF
15	TRBJ2-5	NA	TRBD1	TRBV5-1	TGCGCCAGCAGCCCCGACAGGGGGGAGTGGGAGACCCAGTACTTC	CASSPDRGEWETQYF
17	TRBJ2-7	NA	TRBD1	TRBV7-2	TGTGCCAGCAGCTTAGAGGCCCACAGGGGGTTTTCCTACGAGCAGTACTTC	CASSLEAHRGFSYEQYF
15	TRBJ2-3	NA	TRBD2	TRBV5-6	TGTGCCAGCAGCCCTAGCGGGGGGGCAGGGGATACGCAGTATTTT	CASSPSGGAGDTQYF
18	TRBJ2-1	NA	TRBD2	TRBV25-1	TGTGCCAGCAGTCCGACTTCCGGGACTAGCGGGGGGGGGAATGAGCAGTTCTTC	CASSPTSGTSGGGNEQFF
12	TRBJ2-1	NA	TRBD1	TRBV6-5	TGTGCCAGCAAAATTCCAGGGGGCGTCCAGTTCTTC	CASKIPGGVQFF
16	TRBJ2-4	NA	NA	TRBV13	TGTGCCAGCAGCTTAGGCACGGAGCTAGCCAAAAACATTCAGTACTTC	CASSLGTELAKNIQYF
14	TRBJ1-3	NA	NA	TRBV25-1	TGTGCCAGCAGTGAACCAGGGATTGGAAACACCATATATTTT	CASSEPGIGNTIYF
15	TRBJ1-6	NA	NA	TRBV2	TGTGCCAGCACGGAGGCAGGGGCCGGGATTTCACCCCTCCACTTT	CASTEAGAGISPLHF
14	TRBJ1-5	NA	TRBD1	TRBV6-2/TRBV6-3	TGTGCCAGCAGTACCGACAGGGGCCGTCAGCCCCAGCATTTT	CASSTDRGRQPQHF